Below, one T cell receptor beta chain is given with its context. Its antigen is currently unknown. The sample contains more than one DNA sequence encoding this CDR3. This record comes from a study of cytomegalovirus exposure and HLA in healthy donors. For the study at large: Previous work identified around 120 million unique TCR beta sequences from about 179 million T cells. Genetic ancestry analysis placed over 65% of the roughly 400 donors that were genotyped in the Caucasian-associated cluster. Study results and caveats: Reports state that TCR beta sequences accurately predicted most subjects' HLA-A and HLA-B alleles. In a later analysis, productive TCRs from donors in an Asian-associated ancestry cluster reportedly carried fewer N-insertions than the cohort mean.

PCR was performed using 60 Vbeta and 13 Jbeta primers. Here immunoSEQ multiplex PCR was the method, and the copy in TCRdb shows in-frame clones only, minus some. The data contain hundreds of thousands of clones, about two thirds of them singletons. CDR1 is SGHTA and CDR2 is FQGNSA in the germline V gene. V lost 2 bases, J lost 4 bases, and 1 base stayed unmatched. The CDR3 spans 13 residues. Sequencing was done on a sample of PBMCs. The chain links TRBV7-2 to TRBJ1-2; 7 nucleotides match TRBD1. The receptor was isolated from a man aged 35 to 55 in good health and CMV-seropositive. This CDR3 reads CASSLRQGYGYTF. CDR3 nucleotide sequence: TGTGCCAGCAGCTTACGACAGGGCTATGGCTACACCTTC.